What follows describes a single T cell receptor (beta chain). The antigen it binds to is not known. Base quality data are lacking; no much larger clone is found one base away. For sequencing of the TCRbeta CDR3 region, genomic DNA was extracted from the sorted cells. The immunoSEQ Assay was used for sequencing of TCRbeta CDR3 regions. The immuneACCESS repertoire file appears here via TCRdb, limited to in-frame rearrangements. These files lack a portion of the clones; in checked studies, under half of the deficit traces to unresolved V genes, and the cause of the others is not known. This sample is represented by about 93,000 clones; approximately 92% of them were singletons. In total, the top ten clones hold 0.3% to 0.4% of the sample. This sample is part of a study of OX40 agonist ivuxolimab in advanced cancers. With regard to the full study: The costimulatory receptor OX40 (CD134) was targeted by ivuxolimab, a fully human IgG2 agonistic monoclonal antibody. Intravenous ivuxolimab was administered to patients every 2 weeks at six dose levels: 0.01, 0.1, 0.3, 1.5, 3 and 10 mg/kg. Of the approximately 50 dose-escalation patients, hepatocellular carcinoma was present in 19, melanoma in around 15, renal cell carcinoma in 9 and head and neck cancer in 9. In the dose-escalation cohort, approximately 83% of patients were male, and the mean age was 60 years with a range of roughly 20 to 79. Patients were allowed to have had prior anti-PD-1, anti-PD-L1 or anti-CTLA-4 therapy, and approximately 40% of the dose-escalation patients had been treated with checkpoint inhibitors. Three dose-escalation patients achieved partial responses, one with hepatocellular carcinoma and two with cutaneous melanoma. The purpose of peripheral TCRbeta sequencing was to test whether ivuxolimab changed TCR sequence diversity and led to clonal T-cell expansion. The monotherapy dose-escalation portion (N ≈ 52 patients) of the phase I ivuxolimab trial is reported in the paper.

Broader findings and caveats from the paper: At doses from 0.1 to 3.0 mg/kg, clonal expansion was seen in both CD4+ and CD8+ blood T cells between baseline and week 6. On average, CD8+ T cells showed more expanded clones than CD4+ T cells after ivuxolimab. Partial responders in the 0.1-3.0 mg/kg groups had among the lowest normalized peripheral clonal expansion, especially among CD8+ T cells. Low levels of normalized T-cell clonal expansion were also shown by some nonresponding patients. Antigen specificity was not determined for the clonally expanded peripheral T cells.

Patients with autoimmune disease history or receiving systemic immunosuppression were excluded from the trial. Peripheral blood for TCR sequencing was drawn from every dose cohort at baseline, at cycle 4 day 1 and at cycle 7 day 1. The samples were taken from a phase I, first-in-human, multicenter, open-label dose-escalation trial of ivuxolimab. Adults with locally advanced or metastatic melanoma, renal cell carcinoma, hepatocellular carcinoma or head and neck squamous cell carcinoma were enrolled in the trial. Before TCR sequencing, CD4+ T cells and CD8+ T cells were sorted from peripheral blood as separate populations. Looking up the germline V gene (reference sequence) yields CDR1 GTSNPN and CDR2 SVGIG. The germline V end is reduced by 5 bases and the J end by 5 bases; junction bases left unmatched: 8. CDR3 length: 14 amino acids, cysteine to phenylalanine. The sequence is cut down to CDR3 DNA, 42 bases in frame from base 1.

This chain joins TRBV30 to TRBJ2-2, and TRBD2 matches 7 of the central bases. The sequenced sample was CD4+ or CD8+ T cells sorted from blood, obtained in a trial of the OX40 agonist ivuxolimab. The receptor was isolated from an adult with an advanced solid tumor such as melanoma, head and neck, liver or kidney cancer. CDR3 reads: CAWFRRERTGELFF. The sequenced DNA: TGTGCCTGGTTCAGGCGGGAGCGTACCGGGGAGCTGTTTTTT.